The source of this T cell receptor beta chain is a study of T cell responses to AZD1222 COVID-19 vaccine. Study-wide results and limits: Among those given AZD1222, only six were seropositive at baseline. Regions left unmutated in variants are reportedly the target of nearly half of spike-specific TCRs. Following two doses of AZD1222, Spike-specific TCR breadth and depth rose.

Germline CDR1 LNHNV, CDR2 YYDKDF (reference sequence). The CDR3 has 14 residues. Trimming at V came to 2 bases and at J to 12 bases, leaving 11 bases not matched to a gene. Concerning this clone itself: The antigen is undetermined.

Assay: immunoSEQ multiplex PCR; the TCRdb copy retains only in-frame clones and omits some. The sample lists around 140,000 clones, more than 80% seen once, with 0.75% to 1% in the top ten. The clonotype was recovered from an adult in good health. J is TRBJ1-1 and V is TRBV15, with TRBD1 matching over 8 bases. The sequencing used peripheral blood, collected on day 0 of MenACWY control vaccination. The CDR3 coding sequence is TGTGCCACCAGCAGAAGACAGGGGCCTTACGCATCTTTCTTT. This codes for CATSRRQGPYASFF.